The 23 T cell receptor beta chains presented below share a single source sample, sequenced in a study of cytomegalovirus exposure and HLA in healthy donors. With 60 Vbeta and 13 Jbeta primers, the PCR was carried out. This table comes from immunoSEQ multiplex PCR, and its TCRdb copy is limited to in-frame clones, with some not included. The sample lists roughly 180,000 clones, 9.5% seen once, with 1% to 1.5% in the top ten. The sample comprised PBMCs. Receptors originate from a woman aged 25 to 39 in good health and CMV-seropositive.

This clone appeared a few times. The J gene is TRBJ2-7, the V gene TRBV30; 7 bases match TRBD2. The CDR3 extends over 9 amino acids. The germline V gene encodes CDR1 GTSNPN and CDR2 SVGIG (reference sequence). Germline trimming cut 7 bases from V and 9 bases from J; bases unmatched to any gene: 3. Written as DNA, the CDR3 is TGTGCCTCTGGGGGGGGGCAGTACTTC. Translation gives CASGGGQYF.

This clone was observed a handful of times. The chain uses TRBV9 and TRBJ1-1; tentatively, D is TRBD1 (6 bases). Germline V lookup: CDR1 SGDLS, CDR2 YYNGEE. The CDR3 consists of 16 residues. Trimming left V 4 bases short and J 0 bases short, with 16 bases between. The CDR3 sequence is CASSPPQDRLNTEAFF. Written as DNA, the CDR3 is TGTGCCAGCAGCCCGCCCCAGGACAGATTGAACACTGAAGCTTTCTTT.

This clone was counted between two and nine times. The chain is built from TRBV5-4 and TRBJ2-3; possibly TRBD2 for D (6 bases). Per germline, CDR1 SGHNT and CDR2 YYREEE (reference sequence). This CDR3 comprises 17 residues. V lost 3 bases and J 7 bases, leaving 24 bases between the germline ends. The CDR3 nucleotides are TGTGCCAGCAGCTCCTTGGGGACTCAGCCCTTAAACAATACGCAGTATTTT. Translation gives CASSSLGTQPLNNTQYF.

The chain joins TRBV9 to TRBJ2-3; 7 positions match TRBD2. CDR3 length: 15 residues. V lost 2 bases and J lost 1; bases outside the gene matches: 4. From germline, CDR1 is SGDLS and CDR2 YYNGEE. The CDR3, as DNA: TGTGCCAGCAGCGTGGGAGGGTGGGGCACAGATACGCAGTATTTT. Amino acids: CASSVGGWGTDTQYF.

This chain joins TRBV5-1 and TRBJ2-7, with TRBD2 as a possible D gene (6 bases). The CDR3 totals 14 residues. Trimming removed 1 base from V and 6 bases from J, with 14 bases in between. CDR1 and CDR2 from the germline V gene are SGHRS and YFSETQ. The CDR3 loop reads CASSLLAWGGEQYF. CDR3 nucleotides: TGCGCCAGCAGCTTGCTAGCATGGGGAGGCGAGCAGTACTTC.

This clone has a handful of counts. The chain uses TRBV2 and TRBJ2-1; 9 bases align to TRBD1. Germline assignment: CDR1 SNHLY and CDR2 FYNNEI. The CDR3 length is 15 residues. After removal of 7 bases from V and 4 bases from J, the junction contained 8 bases not matched to a gene. The CDR3 is CASIFDRGAYNEQFF. The CDR3 nucleotides are TGTGCCAGCATTTTCGACAGGGGGGCATACAATGAGCAGTTCTTC.

This clone was seen more than once but under ten times. V and J are TRBV18 and TRBJ1-1; D ambiguous. In germline, CDR1 is KGHSH, CDR2 LQKENI. This CDR3 spans 14 amino acids. Between the trimmed V and J ends, which lost 3 bases and 2 bases, there was a span of 10 bases. The CDR3 sequence is CASSPARGNTEAFF. DNA for the CDR3: TGTGCCAGCTCACCGGCCCGGGGAAACACTGAAGCTTTCTTT.

This chain links TRBV27 with TRBJ2-7, with D possibly being TRBD1 (6 bases). The CDR3 is 15 residues long. V was shortened by 4 bases and J by 5 bases, with 18 bases between the two germline ends. Germline CDR1 and CDR2: MNHEY and SMNVEV (reference sequence). As DNA, the CDR3 is TGTGCCAGCAGTTCTCTCGACAGGAGGTCTAACGAGCAGTACTTC. This sequence encodes CASSSLDRRSNEQYF.

V gene TRBV4-1 combines with J gene TRBJ2-7; 9 nucleotides align to TRBD1. Germline CDR1 is MGHRA and CDR2 is YSYEKL. Unmatched junction bases numbered 10, after V lost 4 bases and J lost 0 bases. The CDR3 sequence is 17 residues long. Written as DNA, the CDR3 is TGCGCCAGCAGCCGGTTGCCCGGGACAGGGCTCTCCTACGAGCAGTACTTC. Residues: CASSRLPGTGLSYEQYF.

Here the CDR3 reads CASSQDSRGRVGNTIYF. The CDR3 nucleotides read TGCGCCAGCAGCCAAGACAGCAGGGGGCGCGTAGGAAACACCATATATTTT. The J gene is TRBJ1-3, the V gene TRBV4-1; 8 nucleotides line up with TRBD1. Trimming took 0 bases from V and 4 from J; bases not matched to a gene: 8. Germline values: CDR1 MGHRA, CDR2 YSYEKL. The CDR3 runs to 17 residues.

The sample holds a few counts of this clone. V is TRBV18 and J is TRBJ2-3; 9 bases fit TRBD1. The CDR3 runs 15 residues. V dropped 2 bases and J dropped 4; count of bases not matched to a gene: 4. Germline values: CDR1 KGHSH, CDR2 LQKENI. The chain's CDR3 is CASSPSGTGSDTQYF. The CDR3 region has the DNA TGTGCCAGCTCACCAAGCGGGACAGGGTCAGATACGCAGTATTTT. The full variable domain, in which reference TRBV18 and TRBJ2-3 provide the parts outside the CDR3, is NAGVMQNPRHLVRRRGQEARLRCSPMKGHSHVYWYRQLPEEGLKFMVYLQKENIIDESGMPKERFSAEFPKEGPSILRIQQVVRGDSAAYFCASSPSGTGSDTQYFGPGTRLTVL.

This chain joins TRBV5-1 and TRBJ2-1; tentatively, D is TRBD1 (5 bases). Germline V gene lookup returns CDR1 SGHRS and CDR2 YFSETQ. This CDR3 spans 14 amino acids. Trimming pared 0 bases from V and 6 bases from J, leaving 10 bases between. The CDR3 loop is CASSLGDSPNEQFF. CDR3 coding DNA: TGCGCCAGCAGCTTGGGAGACAGTCCCAATGAGCAGTTCTTC.

This clone showed up just a few times. CDR3 in DNA: TGTGCCAGCAGTAGCGCGGGACAGGGATTCGAGCAGTACTTC. Translating it yields CASSSAGQGFEQYF. This chain connects TRBV2 to TRBJ2-7; 9 nucleotides align to TRBD1. The V gene end was trimmed by 5 bases and the J gene end by 6 bases; junction bases not matched to a gene: 8. The CDR3 sequence is 14 residues long. Per the germline V gene, CDR1 is SNHLY and CDR2 is FYNNEI. The full variable domain, rest sourced from reference TRBV2 and TRBJ2-7, is EPEVTQTPSHQVTQMGQEVILRCVPISNHLYFYWYRQILGQKVEFLVSFYNNEISEKSEIFDDQFSVERPDGSNFTLKIRSTKLEDSAMYFCASSSAGQGFEQYFGPGTRLTVT.

This clone was seen only a few times. This chain uses TRBV2 with TRBJ1-1; D perhaps matches TRBD1 (6 bases). V was trimmed by 2 bases and J by 10 bases, leaving 14 bases between them. Germline CDR1 SNHLY, CDR2 FYNNEI. The CDR3 totals 13 residues. In nucleotides, the CDR3 is TGTGCCAGCAGTGAATGGGGGGGCGGGGGAGCTTTCTTT. It codes for CASSEWGGGGAFF.

This clone has more than one count but fewer than ten. Other DNA sequences in this sample translate to the same CDR3. The chain has TRBV6-1 and TRBJ1-3; 9 nucleotides line up with TRBD1. The CDR3 covers 15 residues. V gave up 6 bases and J gave up 2 bases; unmatched junction bases: 5. Germline CDR1 is MNHNS and CDR2 is SASEGT. The CDR3 here is CASRGDRVPGNTIYF. DNA of the CDR3: TGTGCCAGCAGGGGGGACAGGGTACCTGGAAACACCATATATTTT.

The chain uses TRBV5-8 and TRBJ2-7; 8 nucleotides line up with TRBD1. This CDR3 is 14 amino acids long. Germline assignment: CDR1 SGHTS and CDR2 YDEGEE. Losses at the gene ends were 4 bases for V and 5 bases for J; bases not matched to a gene: 8. The DNA of the CDR3 is TGTGCCAGCAGCGTCGGGACAGGTTACAACGAGCAGTACTTC. Its protein product is CASSVGTGYNEQYF.

CDR3 DNA sequence: TGTGCCAGCAGCTTTAGAGGGGGGGACACTGAAGCTTTCTTT. This codes for CASSFRGGDTEAFF. This chain links TRBV11-3 with TRBJ1-1; a possible D gene is TRBD1 (6 bases). V gave up 3 bases and J gave up 3 bases, with 11 bases separating them. Per germline, CDR1 SGHNT and CDR2 YENEEA. This CDR3 has 14 residues.

This clone was counted only a few times. The chain uses TRBV2 and TRBJ2-7, with D possibly matching TRBD2 (5 bases). V was shortened by 8 bases and J by 4 bases, with 12 bases between the two germline ends. The CDR3 is 12 amino acids. Germline V lookup: CDR1 SNHLY, CDR2 FYNNEI. The chain's CDR3 is CASEFGLYEQYF. Written as DNA, the CDR3 is TGTGCCAGCGAGTTCGGACTTTACGAGCAGTACTTC.

This chain joins TRBV5-1 and TRBJ1-1, with D possibly TRBD1 on 5 matching bases. Trimming removed 2 bases at V and 0 bases at J, with 14 bases between. The length of the CDR3 is 16 residues. Germline CDR1 and CDR2: SGHRS and YFSETQ. CDR3 coding DNA: TGCGCCAGCAGCTTACCGGCAGGAGGGGTGAACACTGAAGCTTTCTTT. Protein sequence: CASSLPAGGVNTEAFF.

This chain links TRBV5-1 with TRBJ2-3; the match to TRBD1 covers 8 bases. Germline V gene lookup returns CDR1 SGHRS and CDR2 YFSETQ. This CDR3 is built from 16 residues. V lost 1 base to trimming and J lost 1 base; unmatched junction nucleotides: 5. CDR3 DNA: TGCGCCAGCAGCTTGCGGAAACAGGGGGGCACAGATACGCAGTATTTT. Translation: CASSLRKQGGTDTQYF.

This sequence joins TRBV4-1 and TRBJ2-5, with no clear D. The CDR3 totals 14 residues. The V end lost 1 base, the J end lost 5 bases, and 11 bases lay between the germline ends. Germline assignment: CDR1 MGHRA and CDR2 YSYEKL. The CDR3 DNA follows: TGCGCCAGCAGCCAAGCTGGTGAGGAGGAGACCCAGTACTTC. Translated: CASSQAGEEETQYF.

CDR3 nucleotide sequence: TGTGCCATCAGCACGGGACAGGGGTCCACTGAAGCTTTCTTT. As protein: CAISTGQGSTEAFF. The chain couples TRBV10-3 to TRBJ1-1, with 10 positions matching TRBD1. CDR1 ENHRY and CDR2 SYGVKD come from the germline V gene. This CDR3 region has 14 residues. J gave up 4 bases and V 6 bases, and 5 bases lay outside the gene matches.

The J gene is TRBJ1-6, the V gene TRBV19; TRBD1 matches at 9 bases. The CDR3 is made up of 16 amino acids. Germline CDR1 LNHDA, CDR2 SQIVND (reference sequence). J was trimmed by 7 bases and V by 8 bases; bases with no gene match: 12. CDR3: CASRLGNRGRNSPLHF. The CDR3 DNA sequence: TGTGCCAGTCGCCTCGGAAACAGGGGGCGGAATTCACCCCTCCACTTT.